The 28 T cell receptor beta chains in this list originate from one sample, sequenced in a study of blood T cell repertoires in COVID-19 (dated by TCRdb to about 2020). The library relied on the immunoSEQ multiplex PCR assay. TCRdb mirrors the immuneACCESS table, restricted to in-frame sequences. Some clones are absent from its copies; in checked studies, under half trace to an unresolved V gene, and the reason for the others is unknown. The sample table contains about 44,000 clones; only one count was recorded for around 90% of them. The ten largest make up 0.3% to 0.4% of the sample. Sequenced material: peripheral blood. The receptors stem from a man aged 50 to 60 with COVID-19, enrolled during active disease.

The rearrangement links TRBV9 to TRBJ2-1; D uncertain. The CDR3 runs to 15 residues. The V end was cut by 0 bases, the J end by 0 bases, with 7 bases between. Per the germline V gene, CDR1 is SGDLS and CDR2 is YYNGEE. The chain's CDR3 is CASSVGPDSYNEQFF. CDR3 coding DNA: TGTGCCAGCAGCGTAGGGCCAGACTCCTACAATGAGCAGTTCTTC.

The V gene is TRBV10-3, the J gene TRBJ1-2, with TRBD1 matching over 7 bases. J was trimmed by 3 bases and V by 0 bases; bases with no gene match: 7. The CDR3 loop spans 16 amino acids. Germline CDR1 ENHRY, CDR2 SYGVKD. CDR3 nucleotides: TGTGCCATCAGTGAGTCGAGGCAGGGGGAGGACTATGGCTACACCTTC. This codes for CAISESRQGEDYGYTF.

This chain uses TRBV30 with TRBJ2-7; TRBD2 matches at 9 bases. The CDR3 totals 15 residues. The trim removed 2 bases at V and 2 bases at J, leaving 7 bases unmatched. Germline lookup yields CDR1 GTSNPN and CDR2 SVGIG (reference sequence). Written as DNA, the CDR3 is TGTGCCTGGAGTAAGGCGGGAGGGTACCCCTACGAGCAGTACTTC. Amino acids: CAWSKAGGYPYEQYF.

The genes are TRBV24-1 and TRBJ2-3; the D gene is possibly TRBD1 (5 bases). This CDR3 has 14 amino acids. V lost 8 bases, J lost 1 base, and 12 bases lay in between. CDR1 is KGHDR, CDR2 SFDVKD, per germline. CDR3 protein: CATNAGMGTDTQYF. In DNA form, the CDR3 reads TGTGCCACCAACGCAGGGATGGGCACAGATACGCAGTATTTT.

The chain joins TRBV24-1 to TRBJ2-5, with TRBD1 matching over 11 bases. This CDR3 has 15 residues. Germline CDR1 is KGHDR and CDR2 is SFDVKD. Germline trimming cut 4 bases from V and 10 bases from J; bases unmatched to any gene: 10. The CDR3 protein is CATSELGQGDRGQYF. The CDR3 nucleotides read TGTGCCACCAGTGAATTGGGACAGGGGGATCGTGGCCAGTACTTC.

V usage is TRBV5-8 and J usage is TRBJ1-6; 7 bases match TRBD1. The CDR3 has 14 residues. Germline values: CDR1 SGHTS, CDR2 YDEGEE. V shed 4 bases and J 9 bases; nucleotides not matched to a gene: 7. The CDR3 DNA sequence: TGTGCCAGCAGCCCCGGACAGGCTCCTTCACCCCTCCACTTT. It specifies CASSPGQAPSPLHF.

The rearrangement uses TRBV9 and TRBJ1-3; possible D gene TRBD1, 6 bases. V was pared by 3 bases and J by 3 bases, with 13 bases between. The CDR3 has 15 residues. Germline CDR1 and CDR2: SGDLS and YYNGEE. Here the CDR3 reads CASSGQGRYGNTIYF. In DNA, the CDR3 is TGTGCCAGCAGCGGTCAGGGGCGGTATGGAAACACCATATATTTT.

Here the CDR3 DNA reads TGTGCCAGCAGCTTAGGCGGCAGGGGTCCGACTGGGGCCAACGTCCTGACTTTC. Translation gives CASSLGGRGPTGANVLTF. The chain links TRBV7-2 to TRBJ2-6, with a tentative D call TRBD1 (6 bases). The CDR3 has 18 amino acids. V lost 1 base to trimming and J lost 2 bases, with 15 bases between them. The germline V gene has CDR1 SGHTA and CDR2 FQGNSA.

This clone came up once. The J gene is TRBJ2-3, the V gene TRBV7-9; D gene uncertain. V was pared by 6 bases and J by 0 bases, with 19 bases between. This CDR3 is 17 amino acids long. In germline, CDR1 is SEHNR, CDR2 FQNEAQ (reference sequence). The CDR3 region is CASSSIVAAASTDTQYF. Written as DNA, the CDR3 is TGTGCCAGCAGTTCCATCGTAGCAGCAGCTAGCACAGATACGCAGTATTTT.

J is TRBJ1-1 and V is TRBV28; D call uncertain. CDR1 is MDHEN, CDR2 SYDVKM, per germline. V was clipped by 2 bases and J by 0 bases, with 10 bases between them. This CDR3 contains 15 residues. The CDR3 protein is CASSLPGDLNTEAFF. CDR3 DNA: TGTGCCAGCAGTTTACCGGGAGACCTGAACACTGAAGCTTTCTTT.

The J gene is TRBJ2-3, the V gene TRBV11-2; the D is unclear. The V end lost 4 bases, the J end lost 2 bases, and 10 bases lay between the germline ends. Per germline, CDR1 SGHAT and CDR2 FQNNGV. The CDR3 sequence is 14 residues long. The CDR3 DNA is TGTGCCAGCAGCTCCTCAGAACACACAGATACGCAGTATTTT. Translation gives CASSSSEHTDTQYF.

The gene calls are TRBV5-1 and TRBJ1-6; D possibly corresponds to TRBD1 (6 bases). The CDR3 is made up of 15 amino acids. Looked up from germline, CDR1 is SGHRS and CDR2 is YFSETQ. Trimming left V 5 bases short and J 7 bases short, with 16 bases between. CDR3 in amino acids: CASSQAEGGNSPLHF. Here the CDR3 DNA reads TGCGCCAGCAGTCAAGCAGAGGGGGGGAATTCACCCCTCCACTTT.

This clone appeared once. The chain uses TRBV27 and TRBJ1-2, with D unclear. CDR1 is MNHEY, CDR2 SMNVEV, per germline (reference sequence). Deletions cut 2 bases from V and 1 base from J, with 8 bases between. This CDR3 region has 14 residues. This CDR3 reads CASSLTAGNYGYTF. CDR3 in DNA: TGTGCCAGCAGTTTAACGGCGGGTAACTATGGCTACACCTTC.

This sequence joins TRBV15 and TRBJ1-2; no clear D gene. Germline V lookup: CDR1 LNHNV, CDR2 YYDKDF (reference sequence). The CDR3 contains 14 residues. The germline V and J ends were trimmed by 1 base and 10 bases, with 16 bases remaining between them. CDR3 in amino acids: CATSRGLTSRVYTF. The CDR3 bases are TGTGCCACCAGCAGAGGGCTCACCTCGAGGGTCTACACCTTC.

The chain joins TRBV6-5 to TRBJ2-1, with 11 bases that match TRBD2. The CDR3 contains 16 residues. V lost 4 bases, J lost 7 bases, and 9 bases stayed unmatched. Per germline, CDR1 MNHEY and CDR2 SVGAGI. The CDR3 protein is CASSSNSGRARNEQFF. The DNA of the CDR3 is TGTGCCAGCAGTTCCAATAGCGGGAGGGCGAGGAATGAGCAGTTCTTC.

In nucleotides, the CDR3 is TGTGCCAGCAGGCTAGACTCCTACGAGCAGTACTTC. Protein sequence: CASRLDSYEQYF. The chain uses TRBV7-2 and TRBJ2-7; D unclear. Germline CDR1 and CDR2: SGHTA and FQGNSA. The V gene lost 6 bases and the J gene lost 0 bases, with 6 bases spanning the gap. The length of the CDR3 is 12 residues.

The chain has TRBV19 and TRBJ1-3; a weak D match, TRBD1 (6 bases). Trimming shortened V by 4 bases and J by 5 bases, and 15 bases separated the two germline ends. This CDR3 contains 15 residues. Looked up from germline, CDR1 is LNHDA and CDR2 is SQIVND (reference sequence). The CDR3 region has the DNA TGTGCCAGTAGTACGACCCGGGACACCCGAAACACCATATATTTT. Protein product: CASSTTRDTRNTIYF.

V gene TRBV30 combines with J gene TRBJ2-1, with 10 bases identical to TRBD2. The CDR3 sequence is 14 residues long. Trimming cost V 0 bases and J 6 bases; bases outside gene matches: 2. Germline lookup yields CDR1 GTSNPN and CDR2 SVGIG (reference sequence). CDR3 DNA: TGTGCCTGGAGTGTTCTAGCGGGAGCCAATGAGCAGTTCTTC. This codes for CAWSVLAGANEQFF.

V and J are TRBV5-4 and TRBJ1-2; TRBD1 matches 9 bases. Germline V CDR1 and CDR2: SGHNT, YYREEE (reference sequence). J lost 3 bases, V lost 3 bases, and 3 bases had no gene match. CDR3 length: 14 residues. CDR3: CASSWTGEDYGYTF. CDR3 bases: TGTGCCAGCAGCTGGACAGGGGAGGACTATGGCTACACCTTC.

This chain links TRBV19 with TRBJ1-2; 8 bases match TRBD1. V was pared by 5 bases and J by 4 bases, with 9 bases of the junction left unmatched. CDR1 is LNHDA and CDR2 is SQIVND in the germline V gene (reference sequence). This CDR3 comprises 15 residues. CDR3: CASSPGQGLGYGYTF. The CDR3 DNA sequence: TGTGCCAGTAGTCCCGGACAGGGTTTGGGCTATGGCTACACCTTC.

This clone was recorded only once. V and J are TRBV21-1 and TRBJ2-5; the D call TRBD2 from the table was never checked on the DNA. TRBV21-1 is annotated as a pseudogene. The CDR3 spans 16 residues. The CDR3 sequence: CASSKVTSGYQETQYF. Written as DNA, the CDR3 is TGTGCCAGCAGCAAAGTTACTAGCGGGTACCAAGAGACCCAGTACTTC.

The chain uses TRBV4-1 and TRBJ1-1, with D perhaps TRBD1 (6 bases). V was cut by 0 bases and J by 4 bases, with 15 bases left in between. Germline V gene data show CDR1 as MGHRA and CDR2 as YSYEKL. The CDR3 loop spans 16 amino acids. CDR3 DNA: TGCGCCAGCAGCCAAGATCCGAGGGGGGGGCCCACTGAAGCTTTCTTT. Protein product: CASSQDPRGGPTEAFF.

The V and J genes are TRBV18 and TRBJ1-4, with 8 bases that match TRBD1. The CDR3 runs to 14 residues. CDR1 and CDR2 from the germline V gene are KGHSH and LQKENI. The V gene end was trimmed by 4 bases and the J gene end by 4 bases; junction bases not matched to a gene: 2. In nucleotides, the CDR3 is TGTGCCAGCTCACTTGACAGGGGTAATGAAAAACTGTTTTTT. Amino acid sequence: CASSLDRGNEKLFF.

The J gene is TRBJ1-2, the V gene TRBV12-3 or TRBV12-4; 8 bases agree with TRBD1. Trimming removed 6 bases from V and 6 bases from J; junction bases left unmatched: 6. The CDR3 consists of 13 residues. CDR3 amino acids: CASSFQGADGYTF. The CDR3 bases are TGTGCCAGCAGCTTTCAGGGGGCGGATGGCTACACCTTC.

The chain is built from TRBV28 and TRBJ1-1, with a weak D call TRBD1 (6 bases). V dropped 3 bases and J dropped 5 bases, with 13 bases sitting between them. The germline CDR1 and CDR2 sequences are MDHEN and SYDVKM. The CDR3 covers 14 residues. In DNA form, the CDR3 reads TGTGCCAGCAGTTTGTGGGGGCGCTGGACTGAAGCTTTCTTT. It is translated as CASSLWGRWTEAFF.

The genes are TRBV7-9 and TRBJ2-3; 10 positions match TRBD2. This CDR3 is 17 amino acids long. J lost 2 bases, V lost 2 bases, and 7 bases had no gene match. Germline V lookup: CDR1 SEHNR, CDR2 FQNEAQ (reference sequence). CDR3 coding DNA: TGTGCCAGCAGCTTAAGGGCTAGCGGGAGTTCCACAGATACGCAGTATTTT. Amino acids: CASSLRASGSSTDTQYF. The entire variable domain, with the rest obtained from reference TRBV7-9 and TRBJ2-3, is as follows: DTGVSQNPRHKITKRGQNVTFRCDPISEHNRLYWYRQTLGQGPEFLTYFQNEAQLEKSRLLSDRFSAERPKGSFSTLEIQRTEQGDSAMYLCASSLRASGSSTDTQYFGPGTRLTVL.

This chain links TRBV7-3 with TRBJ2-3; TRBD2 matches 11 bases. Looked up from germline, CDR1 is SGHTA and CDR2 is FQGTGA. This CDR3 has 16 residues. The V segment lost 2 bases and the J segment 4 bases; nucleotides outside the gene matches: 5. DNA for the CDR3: TGTGCCAGCAGCTTATTGACTAGCGGGGCCCCAGATACGCAGTATTTT. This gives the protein CASSLLTSGAPDTQYF.

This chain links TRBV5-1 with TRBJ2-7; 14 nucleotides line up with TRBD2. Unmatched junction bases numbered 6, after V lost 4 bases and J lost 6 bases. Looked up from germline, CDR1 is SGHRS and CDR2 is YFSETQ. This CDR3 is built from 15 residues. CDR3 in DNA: TGCGCCAGCAGCAAGCAGGGACTAGCGGGAGTCGAGCAGTACTTC. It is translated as CASSKQGLAGVEQYF.